This T cell receptor beta chain is drawn from a study of OX40 agonist ivuxolimab in advanced cancers. Study in general: Allowance was made for prior anti-PD-1, anti-PD-L1 or anti-CTLA-4 therapy, and 35% to 40% had some. Regarding the study as a whole: Partial responders treated at 0.1-3.0 mg/kg exhibited clonal expansion among the lowest measured. Some patients who did not respond also had low normalized T-cell clonal expansion.

Of note for this clone: Antigen: not known.

Assay used: immunoSEQ multiplex PCR; TCRdb lists only in-frame clones, some missing. Seen here are about 19,000 clones, approximately 90% observed once, and the top ten hold 13%. CDR1 is MNHEY and CDR2 is SVGAGI in the germline V gene. V lost 4 bases and J 3 bases, leaving 9 bases between the germline ends. CDR3 size: 13 residues. This TCR came from an adult with an advanced solid tumor such as melanoma, head and neck, liver or kidney cancer. The chain links TRBV6-5 to TRBJ1-1; D unclear. The specimen comprised CD4+ or CD8+ T cells sorted from blood, sampled in a trial of the OX40 agonist ivuxolimab. The CDR3 protein is CASSSGPDTEAFF. As DNA, the CDR3 is TGTGCCAGCAGTTCCGGGCCGGACACTGAAGCTTTCTTT.